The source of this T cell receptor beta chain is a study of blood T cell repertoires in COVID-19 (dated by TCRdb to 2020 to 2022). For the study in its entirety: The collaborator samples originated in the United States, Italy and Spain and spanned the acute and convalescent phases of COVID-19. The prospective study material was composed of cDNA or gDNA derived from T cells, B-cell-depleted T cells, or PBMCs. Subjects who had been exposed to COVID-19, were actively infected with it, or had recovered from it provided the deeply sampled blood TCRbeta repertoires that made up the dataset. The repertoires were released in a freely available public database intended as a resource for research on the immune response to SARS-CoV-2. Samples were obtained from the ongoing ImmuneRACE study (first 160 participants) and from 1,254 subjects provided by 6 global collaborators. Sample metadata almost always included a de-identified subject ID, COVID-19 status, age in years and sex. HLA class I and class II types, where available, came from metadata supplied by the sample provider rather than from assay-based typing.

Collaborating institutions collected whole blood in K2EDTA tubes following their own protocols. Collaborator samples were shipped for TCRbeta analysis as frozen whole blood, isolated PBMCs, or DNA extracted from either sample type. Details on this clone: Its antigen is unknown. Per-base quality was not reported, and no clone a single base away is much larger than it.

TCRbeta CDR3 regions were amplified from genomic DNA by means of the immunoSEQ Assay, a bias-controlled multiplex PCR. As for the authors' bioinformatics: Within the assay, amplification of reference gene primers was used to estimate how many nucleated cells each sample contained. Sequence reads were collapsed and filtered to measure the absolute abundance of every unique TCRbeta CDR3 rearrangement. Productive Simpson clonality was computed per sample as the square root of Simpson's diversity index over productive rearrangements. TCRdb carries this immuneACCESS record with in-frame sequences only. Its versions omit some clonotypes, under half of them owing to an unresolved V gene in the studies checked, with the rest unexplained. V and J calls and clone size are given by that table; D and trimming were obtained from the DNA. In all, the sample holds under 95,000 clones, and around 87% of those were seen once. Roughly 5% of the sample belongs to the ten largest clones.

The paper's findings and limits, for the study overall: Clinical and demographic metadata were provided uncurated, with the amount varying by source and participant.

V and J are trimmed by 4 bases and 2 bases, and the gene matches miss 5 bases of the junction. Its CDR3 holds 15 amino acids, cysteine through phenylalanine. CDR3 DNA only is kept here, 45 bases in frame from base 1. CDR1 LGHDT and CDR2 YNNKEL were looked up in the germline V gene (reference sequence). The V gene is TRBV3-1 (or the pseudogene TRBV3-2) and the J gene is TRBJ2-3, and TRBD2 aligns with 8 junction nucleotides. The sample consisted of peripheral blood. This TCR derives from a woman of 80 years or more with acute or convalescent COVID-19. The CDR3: CASSPPAGATDTQYF. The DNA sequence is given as TGTGCCAGCAGCCCCCCAGCGGGAGCCACAGATACGCAGTATTTT.